Given below is one TCR beta chain in context. This entry comes from a study of shared clonotypes between healthy human individuals. The wider study: Donors, aged 18 to 49, were two women and a few men.

This CDR3 has 14 amino acids. V lost 3 bases, J lost 6 bases, and 14 bases lay in between. Germline V lookup: CDR1 KGHSH, CDR2 LQKENI. Using immunoSEQ multiplex PCR, the repertoire was profiled, and TCRdb retains in-frame clones only, with some absent. The sample contains about 330,000 clones, around 87% of which appear only once. The chain combines TRBV18 with TRBJ2-5, with a weak D call TRBD2 (6 bases). This sequence originates from a man younger than 35 in good health. Sequencing was carried out using memory CD8+ T cells sorted from blood. Specified subset: CD45RO+ cells pooled with CCR7-negative TemRA cells. The CDR3 is CASSPGLPGQTQYF. DNA of the CDR3: TGTGCCAGCTCACCGGGACTTCCCGGGCAGACCCAGTACTTC.